This TCR beta chain derives from a study of graft-versus-host responses after intestinal transplantation. About the research overall: Multivisceral, liver-intestinal, or isolated intestinal transplants were given to recipients. Regarding the study as a whole: HvG clone declines early post-transplant were associated with peak circulating GvH levels. Recipient marrow held GvH clones, some first seen in ileum or blood.

Clones were read by immunoSEQ multiplex PCR, and TCRdb kept only the in-frame ones, dropping some. The sample contains about 120,000 clones, roughly 95% of which appear only once. The CDR3 contains 13 residues. The V and J ends lost 5 bases and 1 base respectively, with 11 bases between them. Germline assignment: CDR1 SQVTM and CDR2 ANQGSEA. For this clone: Its target is not known.

This TCR came from a human donor who received an intestinal transplant. The gene calls are TRBV29-1 and TRBJ1-1, with D tentatively TRBD1 (6 bases). Source: unstimulated CD8+ T cells sorted from spleen or lymph node cells, taken before intestinal transplant. The DNA of the CDR3 is TGCAGCGTTTACAGGGATTCGAACACTGAAGCTTTCTTT. Protein: CSVYRDSNTEAFF.